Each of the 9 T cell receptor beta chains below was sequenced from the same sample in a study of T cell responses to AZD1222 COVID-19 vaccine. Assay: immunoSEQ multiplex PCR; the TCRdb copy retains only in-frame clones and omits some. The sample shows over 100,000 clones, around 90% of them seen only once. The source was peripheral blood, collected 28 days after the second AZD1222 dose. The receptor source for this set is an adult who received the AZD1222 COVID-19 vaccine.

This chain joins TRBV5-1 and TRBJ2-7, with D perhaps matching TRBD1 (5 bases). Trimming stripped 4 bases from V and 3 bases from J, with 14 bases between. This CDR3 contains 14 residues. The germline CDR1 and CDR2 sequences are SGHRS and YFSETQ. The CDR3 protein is CASSEGDPSYEQYF. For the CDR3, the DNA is TGCGCCAGCAGCGAAGGGGATCCAAGCTACGAGCAGTACTTC.

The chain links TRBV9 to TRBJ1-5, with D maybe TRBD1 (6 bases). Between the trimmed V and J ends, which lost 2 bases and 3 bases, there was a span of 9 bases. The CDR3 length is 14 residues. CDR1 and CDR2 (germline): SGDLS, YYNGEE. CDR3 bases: TGTGCCAGCAGCGTGGACAGCCTCAATCAGCCCCAGCATTTT. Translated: CASSVDSLNQPQHF.

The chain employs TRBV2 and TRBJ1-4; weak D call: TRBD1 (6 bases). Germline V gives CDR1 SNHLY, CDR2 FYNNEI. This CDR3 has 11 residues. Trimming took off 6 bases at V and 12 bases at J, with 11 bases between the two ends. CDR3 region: CASRTPGELFF. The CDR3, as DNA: TGTGCCAGCAGGACCCCAGGGGAACTGTTTTTT.

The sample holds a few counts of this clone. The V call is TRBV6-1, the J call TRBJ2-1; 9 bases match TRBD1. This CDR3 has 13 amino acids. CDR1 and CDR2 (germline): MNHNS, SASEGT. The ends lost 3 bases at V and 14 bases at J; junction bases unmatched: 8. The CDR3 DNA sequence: TGTGCCAGCAGTGATCTGTGGGACAGGGCGGAGTTCTTC. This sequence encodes CASSDLWDRAEFF.

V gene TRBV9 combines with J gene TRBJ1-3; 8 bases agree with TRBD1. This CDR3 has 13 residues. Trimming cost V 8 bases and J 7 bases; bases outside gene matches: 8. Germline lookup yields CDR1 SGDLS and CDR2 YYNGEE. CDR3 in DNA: TGTGCCAGTGGACAGGGAGTTAGTAACACCATATATTTT. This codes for CASGQGVSNTIYF.

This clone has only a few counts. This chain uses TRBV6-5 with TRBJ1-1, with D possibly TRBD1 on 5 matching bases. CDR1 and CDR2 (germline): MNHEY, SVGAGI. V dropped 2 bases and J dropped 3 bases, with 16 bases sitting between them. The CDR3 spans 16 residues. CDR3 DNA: TGTGCCAGCAGTTACCAGGGACGATTATGGGACACTGAAGCTTTCTTT. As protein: CASSYQGRLWDTEAFF.

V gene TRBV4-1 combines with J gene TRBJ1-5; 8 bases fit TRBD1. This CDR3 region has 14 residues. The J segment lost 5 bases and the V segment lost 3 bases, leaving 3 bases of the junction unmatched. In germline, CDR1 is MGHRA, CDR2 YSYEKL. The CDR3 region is CASSQDRDYQPQHF. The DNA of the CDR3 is TGCGCCAGCAGCCAGGACAGGGATTATCAGCCCCAGCATTTT.

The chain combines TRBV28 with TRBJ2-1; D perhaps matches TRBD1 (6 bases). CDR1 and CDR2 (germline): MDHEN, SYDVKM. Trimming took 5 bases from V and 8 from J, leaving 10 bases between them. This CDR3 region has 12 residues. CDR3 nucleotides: TGTGCCAGCAGTCACCCAGGGGATGAGCAGTTCTTC. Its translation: CASSHPGDEQFF.

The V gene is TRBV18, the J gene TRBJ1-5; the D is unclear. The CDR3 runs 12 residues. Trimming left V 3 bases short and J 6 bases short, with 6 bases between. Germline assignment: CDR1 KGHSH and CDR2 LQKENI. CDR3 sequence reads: CASSPGSQPQHF. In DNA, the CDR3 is TGTGCCAGCTCACCGGGTTCTCAGCCCCAGCATTTT.